A selection of T cell receptor beta chains follows, all from one sample in a study of T cell responses to AZD1222 COVID-19 vaccine. Profiled with immunoSEQ multiplex PCR; TCRdb holds only in-frame clones, not every one. The sample holds approximately 110,000 clones, around 88% seen once. The sequences come from peripheral blood, collected 28 days after the second AZD1222 dose. The receptors come from an adult who received the AZD1222 COVID-19 vaccine. CDR3s include the opening cysteine and the closing phenylalanine or tryptophan. D genes are given only for firm matches. Clone size is stated in some rows and not others, as once, few, many or a class when expanded.

CDR3nt: TGCGCCAGCAGCCAAGATTCGGTGGGGACGAGATGGCAGCCCCAGCATTTT
CDR3aa: CASSQDSVGTRWQPQHF
j_gene: TRBJ1-5
d_gene: .
v_gene: TRBV4-1
abundance: .

CDR3nt: TGCGCCAGCAGCGAACAGGGGGCGGGGGAGACCCAGTACTTC
CDR3aa: CASSEQGAGETQYF
j_gene: TRBJ2-5
d_gene: TRBD1
v_gene: TRBV4-3
abundance: .

CDR3nt: TGTGCCAGCTTCCCGCAGAGGGGGGACTATGGCTACACCTTC
CDR3aa: CASFPQRGDYGYTF
j_gene: TRBJ1-2
d_gene: .
v_gene: TRBV18
abundance: .

CDR3nt: TGTGCCAGCAGCTTAGAAGCCCGGGGAGGAGAGCAGTACTTC
CDR3aa: CASSLEARGGEQYF
j_gene: TRBJ2-7
d_gene: .
v_gene: TRBV7-2
abundance: .

CDR3nt: TGCAGCGTGGTGGGACTAGCGGGGGAACCCTCGTCGATGGAGACCCAGTACTTC
CDR3aa: CSVVGLAGEPSSMETQYF
j_gene: TRBJ2-5
d_gene: TRBD2
v_gene: TRBV29-1
abundance: .

CDR3nt: TGTGCCAGCGGGGGATGGACGGAACAAGAGACCCAGTACTTC
CDR3aa: CASGGWTEQETQYF
j_gene: TRBJ2-5
d_gene: .
v_gene: TRBV25-1
abundance: .

CDR3nt: TGCAGCGTTGCAGGGTTCACAGATACGCAGTATTTT
CDR3aa: CSVAGFTDTQYF
j_gene: TRBJ2-3
d_gene: .
v_gene: TRBV29-1
abundance: .

CDR3nt: TGTGCCAGCAGGGAGGGGGCCGGTGGCTACACCTTC
CDR3aa: CASREGAGGYTF
j_gene: TRBJ1-2
d_gene: TRBD1
v_gene: TRBV6-5
abundance: .

CDR3nt: TGTGCCAGTAGTAACGACAGATATACCGGGGAGCTGTTTTTT
CDR3aa: CASSNDRYTGELFF
j_gene: TRBJ2-2
d_gene: .
v_gene: TRBV19
abundance: .

CDR3nt: TGTGCCAGCAGCACACAACAGGGGTACGAGCAGTACTTC
CDR3aa: CASSTQQGYEQYF
j_gene: TRBJ2-7
d_gene: TRBD1
v_gene: TRBV7-2
abundance: .

CDR3nt: TGTGCCAGCTCTTTATCCACGGGCGCCTACAATGAGCAGTTCTTC
CDR3aa: CASSLSTGAYNEQFF
j_gene: TRBJ2-1
d_gene: .
v_gene: TRBV18
abundance: once

CDR3nt: TGTGCCAGCACCCCAAGGAATAGCGGTGGGAGCACAGATACGCAGTATTTT
CDR3aa: CASTPRNSGGSTDTQYF
j_gene: TRBJ2-3
d_gene: .
v_gene: TRBV7-2
abundance: .

CDR3nt: TGTGCCAGCAGCCAGGGACAGCTTGTTTCACCCCTCCACTTT
CDR3aa: CASSQGQLVSPLHF
j_gene: TRBJ1-6
d_gene: TRBD1
v_gene: TRBV14
abundance: .

CDR3nt: TGCGCCAGCAGCCAAGTGCTCGGGGGCCAGGGGACCCAGTACTTC
CDR3aa: CASSQVLGGQGTQYF
j_gene: TRBJ2-5
d_gene: .
v_gene: TRBV4-1
abundance: .

CDR3nt: TGTGCCAGTAGTATCCGGGACGTAAAACTCAGGGGCTACACCTTC
CDR3aa: CASSIRDVKLRGYTF
j_gene: TRBJ1-2
d_gene: .
v_gene: TRBV19
abundance: .

CDR3nt: TGTGCCAGCAGTTTAATAAGGGGCGAAAAACTGTTTTTT
CDR3aa: CASSLIRGEKLFF
j_gene: TRBJ1-4
d_gene: .
v_gene: TRBV12-3/TRBV12-4
abundance: .

CDR3nt: TGTGCCAGCAGTATAAGCGGACTCTACGAGCAGTACTTC
CDR3aa: CASSISGLYEQYF
j_gene: TRBJ2-7
d_gene: .
v_gene: TRBV27
abundance: .

CDR3nt: TGTGCCAGCTCAAGGGGGGCGGCTGGCTACACCTTC
CDR3aa: CASSRGAAGYTF
j_gene: TRBJ1-2
d_gene: .
v_gene: TRBV18
abundance: .

CDR3nt: TGCGCCAGCAGCTTGGCCGGGACAGGTGGTTACACAGATACGCAGTATTTT
CDR3aa: CASSLAGTGGYTDTQYF
j_gene: TRBJ2-3
d_gene: TRBD1
v_gene: TRBV5-1
abundance: .

CDR3nt: TGCGCCAGCAGCTCTACAGGGGGCCTCAATCAGCCCCAGCATTTT
CDR3aa: CASSSTGGLNQPQHF
j_gene: TRBJ1-5
d_gene: TRBD1
v_gene: TRBV4-3
abundance: .